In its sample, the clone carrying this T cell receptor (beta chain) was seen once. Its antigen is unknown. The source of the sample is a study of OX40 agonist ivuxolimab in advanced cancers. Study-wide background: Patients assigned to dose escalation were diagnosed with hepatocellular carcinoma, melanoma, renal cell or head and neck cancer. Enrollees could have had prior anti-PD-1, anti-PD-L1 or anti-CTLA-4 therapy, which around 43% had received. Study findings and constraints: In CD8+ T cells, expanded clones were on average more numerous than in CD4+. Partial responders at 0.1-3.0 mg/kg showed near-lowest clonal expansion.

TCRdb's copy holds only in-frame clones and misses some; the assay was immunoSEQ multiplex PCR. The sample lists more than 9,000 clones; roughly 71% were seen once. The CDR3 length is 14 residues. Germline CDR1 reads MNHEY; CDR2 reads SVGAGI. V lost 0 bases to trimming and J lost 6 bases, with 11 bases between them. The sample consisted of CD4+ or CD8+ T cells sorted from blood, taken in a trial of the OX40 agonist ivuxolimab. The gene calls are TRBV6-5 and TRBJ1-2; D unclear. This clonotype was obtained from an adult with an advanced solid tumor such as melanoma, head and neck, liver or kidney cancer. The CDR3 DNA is TGTGCCAGCAGTTACTCTATAGTAGCGGATGGCTACACCTTC. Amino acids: CASSYSIVADGYTF.